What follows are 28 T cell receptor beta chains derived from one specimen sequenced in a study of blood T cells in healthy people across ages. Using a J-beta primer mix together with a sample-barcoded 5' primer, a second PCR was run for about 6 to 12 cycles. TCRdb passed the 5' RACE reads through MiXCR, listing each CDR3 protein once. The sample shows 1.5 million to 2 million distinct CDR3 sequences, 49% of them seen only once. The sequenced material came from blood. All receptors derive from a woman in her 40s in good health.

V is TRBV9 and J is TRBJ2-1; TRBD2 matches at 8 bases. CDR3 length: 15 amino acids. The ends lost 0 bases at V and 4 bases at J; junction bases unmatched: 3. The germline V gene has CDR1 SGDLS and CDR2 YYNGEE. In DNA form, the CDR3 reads TGTGCCAGCAGCGTAGCGGGACTAGGATACAATGAGCAGTTCTTC. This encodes CASSVAGLGYNEQFF.

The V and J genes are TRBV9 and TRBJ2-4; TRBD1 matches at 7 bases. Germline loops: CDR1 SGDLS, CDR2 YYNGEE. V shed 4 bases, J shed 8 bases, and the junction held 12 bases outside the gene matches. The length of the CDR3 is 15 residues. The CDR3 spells CASSIQGAQGDIQYF. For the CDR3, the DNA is TGTGCCAGCAGCATCCAAGGGGCCCAGGGGGACATTCAGTACTTC.

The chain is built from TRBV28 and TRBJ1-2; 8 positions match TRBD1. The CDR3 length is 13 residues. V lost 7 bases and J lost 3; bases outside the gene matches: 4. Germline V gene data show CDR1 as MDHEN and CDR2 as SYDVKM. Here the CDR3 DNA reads TGTGCCAGCAACCCAGGGGGCTACTATGGCTACACCTTC. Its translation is CASNPGGYYGYTF.

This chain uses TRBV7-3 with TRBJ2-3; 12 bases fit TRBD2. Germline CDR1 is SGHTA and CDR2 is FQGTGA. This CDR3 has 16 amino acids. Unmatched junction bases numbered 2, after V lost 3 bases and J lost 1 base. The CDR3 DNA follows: TGTGCCAGCAGCTTGTGGACTAGCGGGGGCACAGATACGCAGTATTTT. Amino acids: CASSLWTSGGTDTQYF.

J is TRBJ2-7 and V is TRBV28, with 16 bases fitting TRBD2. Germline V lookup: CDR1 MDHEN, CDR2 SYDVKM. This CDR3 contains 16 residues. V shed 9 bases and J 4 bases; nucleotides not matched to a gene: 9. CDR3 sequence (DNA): TGTGCCAGTAGGGGACTAGCGGGGGGGCCTGATTACGAGCAGTACTTC. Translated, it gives CASRGLAGGPDYEQYF.

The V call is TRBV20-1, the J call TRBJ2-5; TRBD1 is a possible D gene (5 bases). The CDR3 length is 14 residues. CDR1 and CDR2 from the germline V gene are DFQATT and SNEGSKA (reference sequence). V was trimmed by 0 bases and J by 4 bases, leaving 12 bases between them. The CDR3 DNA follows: TGCAGTGCTAGAGATCGCAGGGTTGGAGAGACCCAGTACTTC. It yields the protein CSARDRRVGETQYF.

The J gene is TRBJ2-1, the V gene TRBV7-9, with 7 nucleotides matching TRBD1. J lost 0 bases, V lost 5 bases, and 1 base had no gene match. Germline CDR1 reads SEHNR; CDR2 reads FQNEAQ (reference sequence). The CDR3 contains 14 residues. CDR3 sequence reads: CASSGQVSYNEQFF. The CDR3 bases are TGTGCCAGCAGCGGACAGGTCTCCTACAATGAGCAGTTCTTC.

The CDR3 sequence: CATSVGQYSNQPQHF. The CDR3 DNA sequence: TGTGCCACCAGTGTGGGACAGTATAGCAATCAGCCCCAGCATTTT. The chain employs TRBV24-1 and TRBJ1-5, with 7 bases aligning to TRBD1. V gave up 5 bases and J gave up 0 bases; unmatched junction bases: 3. Germline V gives CDR1 KGHDR, CDR2 SFDVKD. The CDR3 runs 15 residues.

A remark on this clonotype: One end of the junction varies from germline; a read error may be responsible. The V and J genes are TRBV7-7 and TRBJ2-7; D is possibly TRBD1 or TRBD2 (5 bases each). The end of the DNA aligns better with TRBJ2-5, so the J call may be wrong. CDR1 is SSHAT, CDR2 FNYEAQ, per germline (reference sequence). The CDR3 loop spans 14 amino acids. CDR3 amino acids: CASSDTLGEETQYF. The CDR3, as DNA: TGTGCTAGCAGCGACACCTTGGGGGAAGAGACCCAGTACTTC.

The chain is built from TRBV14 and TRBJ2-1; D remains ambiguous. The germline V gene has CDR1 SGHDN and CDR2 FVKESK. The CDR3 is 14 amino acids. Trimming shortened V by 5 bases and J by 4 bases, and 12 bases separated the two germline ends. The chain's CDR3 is CASSGPSGYNEQFF. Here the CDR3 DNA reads TGTGCCAGCAGCGGCCCTTCAGGTTACAATGAGCAGTTCTTC.

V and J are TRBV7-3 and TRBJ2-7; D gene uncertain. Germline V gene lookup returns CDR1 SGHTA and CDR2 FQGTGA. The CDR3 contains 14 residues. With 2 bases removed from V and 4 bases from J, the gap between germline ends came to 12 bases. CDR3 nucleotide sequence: TGTGCCAGCAGCTTACCTTTCGGCCCTTACGAGCAGTACTTC. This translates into CASSLPFGPYEQYF.

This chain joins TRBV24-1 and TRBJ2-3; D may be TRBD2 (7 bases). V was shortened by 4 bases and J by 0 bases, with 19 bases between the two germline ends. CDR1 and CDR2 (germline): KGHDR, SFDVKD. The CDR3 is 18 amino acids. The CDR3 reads CATSDRYGAGTSTDTQYF. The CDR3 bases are TGTGCCACCAGTGACCGATATGGAGCGGGGACAAGCACAGATACGCAGTATTTT.

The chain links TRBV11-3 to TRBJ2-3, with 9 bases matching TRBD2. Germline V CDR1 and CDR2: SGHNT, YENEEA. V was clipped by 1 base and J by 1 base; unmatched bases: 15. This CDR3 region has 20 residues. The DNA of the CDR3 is TGTGCCAGCAGCTTAGGAGGCGGGACTAGCAATAGGGTTCGCACAGATACGCAGTATTTT. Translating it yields CASSLGGGTSNRVRTDTQYF.

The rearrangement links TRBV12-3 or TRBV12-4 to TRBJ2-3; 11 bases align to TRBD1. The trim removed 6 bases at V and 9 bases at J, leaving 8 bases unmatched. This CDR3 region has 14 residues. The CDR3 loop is CASSWTGGANTQYF. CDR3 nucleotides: TGTGCCAGCAGCTGGACAGGGGGCGCAAACACGCAGTATTTT.

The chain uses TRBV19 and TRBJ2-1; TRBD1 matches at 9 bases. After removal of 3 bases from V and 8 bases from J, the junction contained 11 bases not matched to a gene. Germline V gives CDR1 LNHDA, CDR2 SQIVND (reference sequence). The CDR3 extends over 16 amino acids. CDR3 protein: CASSIIRGTGSYEQFF. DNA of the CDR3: TGTGCCAGTAGTATTATAAGGGGGACAGGGTCATATGAGCAGTTCTTC.

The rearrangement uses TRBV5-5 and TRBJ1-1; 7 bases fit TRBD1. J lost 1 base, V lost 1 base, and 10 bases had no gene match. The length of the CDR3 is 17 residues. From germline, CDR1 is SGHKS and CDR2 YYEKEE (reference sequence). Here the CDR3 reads CASSLSVATGANTEAFF. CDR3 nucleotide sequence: TGTGCCAGCAGCTTGAGCGTCGCCACAGGGGCGAACACTGAAGCTTTCTTT. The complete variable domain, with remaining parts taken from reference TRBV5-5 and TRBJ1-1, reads DAGVTQSPTHLIKTRGQQVTLRCSPISGHKSVSWYQQVLGQGPQFIFQYYEKEERGRGNFPDRFSARQFPNYSSELNVNALLLGDSALYLCASSLSVATGANTEAFFGQGTRLTVV.

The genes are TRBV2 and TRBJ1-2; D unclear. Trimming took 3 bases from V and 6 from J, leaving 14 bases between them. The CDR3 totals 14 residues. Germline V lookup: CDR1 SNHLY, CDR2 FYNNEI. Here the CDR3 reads CASSEGFFSDGYTF. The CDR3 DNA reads TGTGCCAGCAGTGAGGGCTTTTTTAGTGATGGCTACACCTTC.

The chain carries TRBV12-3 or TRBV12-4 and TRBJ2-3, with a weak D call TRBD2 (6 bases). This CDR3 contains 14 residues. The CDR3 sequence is CASTGVTSTDTQYF. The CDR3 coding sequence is TGTGCGTCGACGGGGGTGACTAGCACAGATACGCAGTATTTT.

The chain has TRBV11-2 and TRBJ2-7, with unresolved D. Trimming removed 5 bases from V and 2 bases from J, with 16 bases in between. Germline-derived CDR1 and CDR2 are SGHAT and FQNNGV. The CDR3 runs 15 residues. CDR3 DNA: TGTGCCAGCAGCCGTAGCATGATCGGAACCTACGAGCAGTACTTC. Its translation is CASSRSMIGTYEQYF.

CDR3 protein: CASILQGSYGYTF. As DNA, the CDR3 is TGTGCCAGCATCTTACAGGGAAGCTATGGCTACACCTTC. The gene calls are TRBV5-5 and TRBJ1-2; TRBD1 might be the D (6 bases). The V gene's germline CDR1 is SGHKS and CDR2 YYEKEE (reference sequence). CDR3 size: 13 residues. Trimming took off 6 bases at V and 4 bases at J, with 13 bases between the two ends.

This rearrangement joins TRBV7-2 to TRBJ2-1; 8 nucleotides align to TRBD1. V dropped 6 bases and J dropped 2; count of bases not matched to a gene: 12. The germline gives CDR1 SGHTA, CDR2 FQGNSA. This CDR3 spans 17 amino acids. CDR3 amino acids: CASSLRQGAAPYNEQFF. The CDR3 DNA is TGTGCCAGCAGTCTCCGCCAGGGGGCTGCCCCCTACAATGAGCAGTTCTTC. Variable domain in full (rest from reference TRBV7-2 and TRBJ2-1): GAGVSQSPSNKVTEKGKDVELRCDPISGHTALYWYRQSLGQGLEFLIYFQGNSAPDKSGLPSDRFSAERTGGSVSTLTIQRTQQEDSAVYLCASSLRQGAAPYNEQFFGPGTRLTVL.

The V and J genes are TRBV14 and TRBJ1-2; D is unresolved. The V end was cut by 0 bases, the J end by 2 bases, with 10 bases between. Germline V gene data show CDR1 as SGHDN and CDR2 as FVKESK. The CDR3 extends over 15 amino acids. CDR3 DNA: TGTGCCAGCAGCCAAGATCGTAGGATAAACTATGGCTACACCTTC. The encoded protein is CASSQDRRINYGYTF.

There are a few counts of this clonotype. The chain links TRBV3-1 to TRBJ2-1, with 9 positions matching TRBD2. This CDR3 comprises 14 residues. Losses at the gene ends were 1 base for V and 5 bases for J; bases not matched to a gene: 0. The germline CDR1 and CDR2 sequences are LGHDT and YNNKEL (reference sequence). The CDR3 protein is CASSQGGGDNEQFF. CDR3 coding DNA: TGTGCCAGCAGCCAAGGCGGGGGGGACAATGAGCAGTTCTTC.

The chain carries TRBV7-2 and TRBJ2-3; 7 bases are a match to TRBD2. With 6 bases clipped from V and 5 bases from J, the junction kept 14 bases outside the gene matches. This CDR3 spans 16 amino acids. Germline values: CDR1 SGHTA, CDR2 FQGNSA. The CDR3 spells CASRPLGPPGGDTQYF. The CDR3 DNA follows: TGTGCCAGCAGACCACTCGGTCCCCCGGGGGGAGATACGCAGTATTTT.

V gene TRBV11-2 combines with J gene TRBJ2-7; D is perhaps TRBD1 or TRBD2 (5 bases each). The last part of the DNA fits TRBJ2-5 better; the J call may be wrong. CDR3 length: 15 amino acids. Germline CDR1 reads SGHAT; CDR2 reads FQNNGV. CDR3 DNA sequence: TGTGCCAGCAGCTTAGATTTCGGGGCACAAGAGACCCAGTACTTC. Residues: CASSLDFGAQETQYF.

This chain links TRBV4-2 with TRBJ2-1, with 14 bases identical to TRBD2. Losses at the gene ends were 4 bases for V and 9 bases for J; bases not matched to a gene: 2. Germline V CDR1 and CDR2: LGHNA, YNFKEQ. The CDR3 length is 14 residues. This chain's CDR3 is CASSPTSGGVEQFF. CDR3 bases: TGTGCCAGCAGCCCGACTAGCGGGGGGGTTGAGCAGTTCTTC.

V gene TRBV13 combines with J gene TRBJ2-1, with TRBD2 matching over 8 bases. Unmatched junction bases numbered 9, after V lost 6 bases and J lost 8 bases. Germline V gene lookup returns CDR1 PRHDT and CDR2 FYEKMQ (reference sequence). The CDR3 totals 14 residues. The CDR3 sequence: CASSPGSGAYEQFF. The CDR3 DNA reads TGTGCCAGCAGTCCAGGTAGCGGGGCGTATGAGCAGTTCTTC.

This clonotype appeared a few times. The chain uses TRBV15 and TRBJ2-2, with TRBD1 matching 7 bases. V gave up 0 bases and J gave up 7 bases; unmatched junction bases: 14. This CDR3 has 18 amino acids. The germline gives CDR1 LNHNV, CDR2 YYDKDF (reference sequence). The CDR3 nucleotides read TGTGCCACCAGCAGAGATTTTGGGCCCCGACAGGGTAGCGGGGAGCTGTTTTTT. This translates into CATSRDFGPRQGSGELFF. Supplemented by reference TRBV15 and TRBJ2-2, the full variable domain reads DAMVIQNPRYQVTQFGKPVTLSCSQTLNHNVMYWYQQKSSQAPKLLFHYYDKDFNNEADTPDNFQSRRPNTSFCFLDIRSPGLGDTAMYLCATSRDFGPRQGSGELFFGEGSRLTVL.